This TCR beta chain was retrieved from a study of blood T cell repertoires in COVID-19. In the study overall: PBMCs, B-cell-depleted T cells, or T cells provided the cDNA or gDNA that made up the material.

About this clone itself: An end of the junction does not agree with germline; a read error may underlie this.

Per the original methods: Quantification of nucleated cells was approximated via reference gene primer amplification. Produced via immunoSEQ multiplex PCR; TCRdb's table is partial and in-frame only. That table supplies the V and J calls and clone size; D and trimming were determined from the DNA. Of over 250,000 clones listed, roughly 90% are singletons. This CDR3 comprises 15 residues. CDR1 is LGHNA, CDR2 YNFKEQ, per germline. Sequencing was done on a sample of peripheral blood. The chain has TRBV4-2 and TRBJ2-1, with 9 nucleotides matching TRBD2. The receptor comes from a woman in her 70s with COVID-19, enrolled during active disease. The CDR3 protein is CASSQHAGGNNEQFF. Written as DNA, the CDR3 is TGTGCCAGTAGCCAACATGCGGGGGGGAACAATGAGCAGTTCTTC.